The rows below give T cell receptor beta chains drawn from one sample of a study of beta chain features in type 1 diabetes. Repertoires were generated with immunoSEQ multiplex PCR, while TCRdb's copy carries only in-frame clones and drops some. The data show about 410,000 clones, over 11% seen once. Sequencing was carried out using naive CD4+ T cells from blood. These receptors all come from a man between 25 and 39 years old in good health. CDR3s include the opening cysteine and the closing phenylalanine or tryptophan. Fields, in order: J gene, V gene, D gene, clone size, CDR3 DNA, CDR3 protein. A D gene is named only where the DNA matches it firmly. Clone size is not always given. Where it is, it says once, few, many or a class for expanded clones.

TRBJ2-1 TRBV6-5 . . TGTGCCAGCAGTTCTCATATCACCTCGACCTACAATGAGCAGTTCTTC CASSSHITSTYNEQFF
TRBJ1-1 TRBV18 . few TGTGCCAGCTCAGGACAGATGAACACTGAAGCTTTCTTT CASSGQMNTEAFF
TRBJ1-1 TRBV30 . few TGTGCCTGGAGTGTAAGGGGCAGCCTGATGAACACTGAAGCTTTCTTT CAWSVRGSLMNTEAFF
TRBJ1-2 TRBV4-3 . few TGCGCCAGCAGCCAGAGGGGGGACGGTAACTATGGCTACACCTTC CASSQRGDGNYGYTF
TRBJ2-3 TRBV7-2 . . TGCGCCAGCAGCCAAGTCGGCACAGATACGCAGTATTTT CASSQVGTDTQYF
TRBJ2-3 TRBV11-3 . . TGTGCCAGCAGCTTACGCAGGGCGTTGGGCACAGATACGCAGTATTTT CASSLRRALGTDTQYF
TRBJ2-1 TRBV9 . few TGTGCCAGCAGCGTAGAACCCCAGGGGCCTCATCTGTTCTTC CASSVEPQGPHLFF
TRBJ1-2 TRBV7-9 TRBD1 . TGTGCCAGCAGCACCAGACAGGGCTGGTTCCTTGGCTACACCTTC CASSTRQGWFLGYTF
TRBJ2-1 TRBV4-1 . . TGCGCCAGCAGCCAACGGGAGAGGGATGAGCAGTTCTTC CASSQRERDEQFF
TRBJ2-1 TRBV30 . many TGTGCCTGGAGAAGGTGGAGGGGCGTTTCGCATGAGCAGTTCTTC CAWRRWRGVSHEQFF
TRBJ2-3 TRBV5-6 TRBD1 few TGTGCCAGCAGCCCCGGGACAGGGCTGAATTTGGGGTATTTT CASSPGTGLNLGYF
TRBJ1-1 TRBV5-4 . . TGTGCCAGCAGCTCCCGGACGAGGAACACTGAAGCTTTCTTT CASSSRTRNTEAFF
TRBJ1-2 TRBV7-2 TRBD1 few TGTGCCAGCAGCCGCGGGACAGGGCTACACTATGGCTACACCTTC CASSRGTGLHYGYTF
TRBJ2-1 TRBV5-1 TRBD1 . TGCGCCAGCAGCTTGGTCGGGACAGACAATGAGCAGTTCTTC CASSLVGTDNEQFF
TRBJ1-5 TRBV7-9 . . TGTGCCAGCAGCCCACAGGAAAATCAGCCCCAGCATTTT CASSPQENQPQHF
TRBJ2-7 TRBV2 TRBD1 few TGTGCCAGCGAGGAGACAGGGGCCTCCGAGCAGTACTTC CASEETGASEQYF
TRBJ2-5 TRBV15 TRBD1 . TGTGCCACCAGCGAGGGGACAGTACAAGAGACCCAGTACTTC CATSEGTVQETQYF
TRBJ1-5 TRBV9 . . TGTGCCAGCAGCGATGTGGCAGGGGACGAGCCCCAGCATTTT CASSDVAGDEPQHF
TRBJ2-3 TRBV7-3 . . TGTGCCAGCAGCATGACTACAGATACGCAGTATTTT CASSMTTDTQYF
TRBJ2-1 TRBV21-1 . few TGTGCCAGCAGCAAAATTCGTACGGACAGGGGGCTCAATGAGCAGTTCTTC CASSKIRTDRGLNEQFF
TRBJ1-1 TRBV6-6 . few TGTGCCAGCAGTTACGCGGGACGGGGGAACACTGAAGCTTTCTTT CASSYAGRGNTEAFF
TRBJ2-3 TRBV1 . . TGCACCAGCAGCCAAGACCGCGGGTGGACAGATACGCAGTATTTT CTSSQDRGWTDTQYF
TRBJ2-5 TRBV9 TRBD2 . TGTGCCAGCAGTAACCGAGCGGGGGAGACCCAGTACTTC CASSNRAGETQYF
TRBJ2-6 TRBV6-5 . few TGTGCCAGCAGTTACTCGACTTCTGGGGCCAACGTCCTGACTTTC CASSYSTSGANVLTF
TRBJ1-1 TRBV29-1 . few TGCAGCGGCCGCGGGGGCAGGGGAAACACTGAAGCTTTCTTT CSGRGGRGNTEAFF
TRBJ1-4 TRBV7-4 . . TGTGCCAGCAGCTCACCCGGGACGTTTGAAAAACTGTTTTTT CASSSPGTFEKLFF
TRBJ1-5 TRBV9 . few TGTGCCAGCAACAGGGATAGCAATCAGCCCCAGCATTTT CASNRDSNQPQHF
TRBJ2-5 TRBV7-9 . few TGTGCCAGCAGCCCCTTTGGAAGGGAGGTCGGAGAGACCCAGTACTTC CASSPFGREVGETQYF
TRBJ2-5 TRBV9 . few TGTGCCAGCAGCCTTACCACAAACCGGCAAGAGACCCAGTACTTC CASSLTTNRQETQYF
TRBJ2-1 TRBV28 . few TGTGCCAGCAGTGTACATCAGGGAGTTAGTTCCTACAATGAGCAGTTCTTC CASSVHQGVSSYNEQFF
TRBJ1-1 TRBV18 TRBD1 . TGTGCCAGCTCACCAATTGAAGGACAGGGTTGGTCGGCTTTCTTT CASSPIEGQGWSAFF
TRBJ2-3 TRBV7-2 . few TGTGCCAGCAGCTTATTCGGACGCTCAGATACGCAGTATTTT CASSLFGRSDTQYF
TRBJ2-7 TRBV5-1 TRBD1 . TGCGCCAGCAGCCTCGGACAGGGGCCAACCTACGAGCAGTACTTC CASSLGQGPTYEQYF
TRBJ1-1 TRBV7-9 . few TGTGCCAGCATCATTCCGGGACAAAAGAACACTGAAGCTTTCTTT CASIIPGQKNTEAFF
TRBJ2-5 TRBV29-1 TRBD2 few TGCAGCGCCGCCGAGGGACTAGGGCGAGGGACCCAGTACTTC CSAAEGLGRGTQYF
TRBJ1-2 TRBV30 . . TGTGCCTGGGCACGGGACACCAACTATGGGGGCTACACCTTC CAWARDTNYGGYTF
TRBJ2-3 TRBV30 TRBD2 . TGTGCCGGGGGGACTAGCGGGTCAGAGGATACGCAGTATTTT CAGGTSGSEDTQYF
TRBJ2-1 TRBV25-1 TRBD1 few TGTGCCAGCAGTGAAATGACCGGGACAGGGGATGATGAGCAGTTCTTC CASSEMTGTGDDEQFF
TRBJ2-2 TRBV29-1 . . TGCAGCGTTGGAACCAAGGCGAGCACCGGGGAGCTGTTTTTT CSVGTKASTGELFF
TRBJ1-2 TRBV7-9 TRBD1 few TGTGCCAGCAGCTGGACAGGGGACGGCTACACCTTC CASSWTGDGYTF
TRBJ2-3 TRBV7-2 TRBD1 . TGTGCCAGCAGAATCACAGGGGGCGCGGCAGATACGCAGTATTTT CASRITGGAADTQYF
TRBJ2-5 TRBV20-1 . . TGCAGTGCCGGACAGCAAGAGACCCAGTACTTC CSAGQQETQYF
TRBJ2-3 TRBV9 TRBD2 few TGTGCCAGCAGCGTAGTTTCTCGGGGAGGGGATACGCAGTATTTT CASSVVSRGGDTQYF
TRBJ2-5 TRBV29-1 . few TGCAGCGTTGTCAGGGAGACAGTAAAAGAGACCCAGTACTTC CSVVRETVKETQYF
TRBJ2-7 TRBV14 . few TGTGCCAGCAGCCAGGGGAGGGAGCAGTACTTC CASSQGREQYF
TRBJ1-2 TRBV9 TRBD1 . TGTGCCAGCAGCCTAGGACAGGGGGCGTTAGTAAACTATGGCTACACCTTC CASSLGQGALVNYGYTF
TRBJ2-1 TRBV30 TRBD2 . TGTGCCTGGAGTTTGACTAGCGGGGAGTTCTTC CAWSLTSGEFF
TRBJ2-3 TRBV9 . few TGTGCCAGCAGCGTAGGACAGGACAGTAGCACAGATACGCAGTATTTT CASSVGQDSSTDTQYF
TRBJ1-5 TRBV29-1 . . TGCAGCGTTGGAGCGGGCGGTCAGCCCCAGCATTTT CSVGAGGQPQHF
TRBJ2-1 TRBV13 . few TGTGCCAGCAGCTTAGAGCCAGCGAACAATGAGCAGTTCTTC CASSLEPANNEQFF
TRBJ2-5 TRBV29-1 . . TGCAGCGCTAGTTATCCTAAAGAGACCCAGTACTTC CSASYPKETQYF
TRBJ2-5 TRBV2 . few TGTGCCAGCAGTGAAGAGGGAGTCTCCGTAGAGACCCAGTACTTC CASSEEGVSVETQYF